Each of the 32 T cell receptor beta chains below was sequenced from the same sample in a study of shared clonotypes between healthy human individuals. This table comes from immunoSEQ multiplex PCR, and its TCRdb copy is limited to in-frame clones, with some not included. The table has 170,000 or so clones, 66% seen once. Sequencing was performed on memory CD4+ T cells sorted from blood. Subset denoted: CD45RA-negative fraction. The receptors stem from a young man in good health.

The chain recombines TRBV7-6 with TRBJ2-5; 11 bases fit TRBD2. The V segment lost 5 bases and the J segment 5 bases; nucleotides outside the gene matches: 7. This CDR3 region has 15 residues. The germline V gene has CDR1 SGHVS and CDR2 FNYEAQ. The CDR3 bases are TGTGCCAGCAGCCCAGCGACTAGCGGGATTGAGACCCAGTACTTC. Amino acids: CASSPATSGIETQYF.

The chain combines TRBV6-6 with TRBJ2-2; tentative D call: TRBD2 (5 bases). The CDR3 contains 14 residues. Germline V lookup: CDR1 MNHNY, CDR2 SVGAGI (reference sequence). Trimming took off 1 base at V and 3 bases at J, with 6 bases between the two ends. CDR3: CASSYLEDTGELFF. The CDR3 nucleotides are TGTGCCAGCAGTTACTTGGAGGACACCGGGGAGCTGTTTTTT.

Only one count was recorded for this clone. CDR3: CSVDQAGSGYEQYF. The CDR3 nucleotides read TGCAGCGTTGACCAGGCCGGGTCTGGTTACGAGCAGTACTTC. The chain has TRBV29-1 and TRBJ2-7; D gene ambiguous. CDR3 length: 14 residues. V lost 3 bases and J 4 bases, leaving 16 bases between the germline ends. The V gene's germline CDR1 is SQVTM and CDR2 ANQGSEA.

The chain has TRBV4-2 and TRBJ2-1; D unclear. CDR1 LGHNA and CDR2 YNFKEQ come from the germline V gene. V lost 6 bases and J 1 base, leaving 13 bases between the germline ends. The length of the CDR3 is 15 residues. CDR3 nucleotides: TGTGCCAGCAGTCTCGATGCTTATTCCTACAATGAGCAGTTCTTC. As protein: CASSLDAYSYNEQFF.

This clone has a handful of counts. This chain joins TRBV5-4 and TRBJ2-2, with unresolved D. This CDR3 spans 14 amino acids. Trimming removed 0 bases from V and 3 bases from J, with 6 bases in between. Germline values: CDR1 SGHNT, CDR2 YYREEE (reference sequence). The CDR3 nucleotides read TGTGCCAGCAGCTTGGGTACCGACACCGGGGAGCTGTTTTTT. Translating gives CASSLGTDTGELFF. Together with reference TRBV5-4 and TRBJ2-2, the CDR3 gives the full variable domain: ETGVTQSPTHLIKTRGQQVTLRCSSQSGHNTVSWYQQALGQGPQFIFQYYREEENGRGNFPPRFSGLQFPNYSSELNVNALELDDSALYLCASSLGTDTGELFFGEGSRLTVL.

J is TRBJ2-5 and V is TRBV6-1; either TRBD1 or TRBD2 may fit D (7 bases each). The V and J ends lost 8 bases and 2 bases respectively, with 18 bases between them. The CDR3 contains 15 residues. The V gene's germline CDR1 is MNHNS and CDR2 SASEGT. CDR3 in amino acids: CASRPHRGGQETQYF. The CDR3 DNA follows: TGTGCCAGCCGCCCGCACAGGGGAGGGCAAGAGACCCAGTACTTC.

The J gene is TRBJ2-5, the V gene TRBV5-4, with D unclear. Germline V gives CDR1 SGHNT, CDR2 YYREEE (reference sequence). CDR3 length equals 14 residues. V was trimmed by 0 bases and J by 2 bases, leaving 8 bases between them. As DNA, the CDR3 is TGTGCCAGCAGCTTGGGTACAGCTCAAGAGACCCAGTACTTC. Translating gives CASSLGTAQETQYF.

J is TRBJ1-1 and V is TRBV11-1, with 8 bases that match TRBD1. Germline V gene data show CDR1 as SGHAT and CDR2 as FQDESV (reference sequence). The CDR3 spans 17 residues. The trim removed 1 base at V and 6 bases at J, leaving 13 bases unmatched. The DNA of the CDR3 is TGTGCCAGCAGCTTAGTAGGACAGGGACCTAGACGGGCTGAAGCTTTCTTT. Protein sequence: CASSLVGQGPRRAEAFF.

V and J are TRBV6-1 and TRBJ2-5; D call uncertain. Looked up from germline, CDR1 is MNHNS and CDR2 is SASEGT. CDR3 length: 13 residues. V was cut by 6 bases and J by 3 bases, with 11 bases left in between. CDR3 protein: CASSRVREETQYF. In DNA, the CDR3 is TGTGCCAGCAGCCGGGTAAGAGAAGAGACCCAGTACTTC.

The chain uses TRBV4-1 and TRBJ2-7; D is uncertain. Trimming took off 1 base at V and 3 bases at J, with 7 bases between the two ends. The CDR3 spans 13 residues. Germline V lookup: CDR1 MGHRA, CDR2 YSYEKL. The CDR3: CASSQGPLYEQYF. The CDR3 region has the DNA TGCGCCAGCAGCCAAGGACCGCTCTACGAGCAGTACTTC.

CDR3 region: CASSIWTGGSKNIQYF. Here the CDR3 DNA reads TGTGCCAGCAGTATTTGGACAGGGGGCTCCAAAAACATTCAGTACTTC. The chain recombines TRBV27 with TRBJ2-4, with TRBD1 matching 11 bases. CDR1 and CDR2 from the germline V gene are MNHEY and SMNVEV (reference sequence). Trimming cost V 5 bases and J 2 bases; bases outside gene matches: 5. The CDR3 totals 16 residues.

The J gene is TRBJ2-4, the V gene TRBV4-3; unclear D gene. The V and J ends lost 0 bases and 5 bases respectively, with 17 bases between them. Germline V CDR1 and CDR2: LGHNA, YSLEER. This CDR3 has 17 amino acids. The CDR3 region has the DNA TGCGCCAGCAGCCAAGATCCTTTCACTATTCGGGAAAACATTCAGTACTTC. This encodes CASSQDPFTIRENIQYF.

This clone was found many times. The chain is built from TRBV28 and TRBJ2-7; 11 nucleotides align to TRBD2. Germline lookup yields CDR1 MDHEN and CDR2 SYDVKM. The J segment lost 1 base and the V segment lost 3 bases, leaving 5 bases of the junction unmatched. The CDR3 is 16 residues long. The CDR3 DNA is TGTGCCAGCAGTTTGGTAGGGACTAGCGGTTCCTACGAGCAGTACTTC. Translating it yields CASSLVGTSGSYEQYF. The complete variable domain, with remaining parts taken from reference TRBV28 and TRBJ2-7, reads DVKVTQSSRYLVKRTGEKVFLECVQDMDHENMFWYRQDPGLGLRLIYFSYDVKMKEKGDIPEGYSVSREKKERFSLILESASTNQTSMYLCASSLVGTSGSYEQYFGPGTRLTVT.

The V call is TRBV5-1, the J call TRBJ2-3, with D perhaps TRBD1 (5 bases). CDR1 is SGHRS, CDR2 YFSETQ, per germline. V was clipped by 10 bases and J by 3 bases, with 21 bases between them. The CDR3 spans 15 residues. The CDR3 sequence: CASQASQGSTDTQYF. CDR3 sequence (DNA): TGCGCCTCCCAGGCGTCCCAGGGTTCGACAGATACGCAGTATTTT.

The chain joins TRBV27 to TRBJ2-3, with 8 bases identical to TRBD2. Germline loops: CDR1 MNHEY, CDR2 SMNVEV (reference sequence). The CDR3 has 14 residues. The J segment lost 5 bases and the V segment lost 5 bases, leaving 6 bases of the junction unmatched. CDR3 nucleotide sequence: TGTGCCAGCAGTCCGGGGGGGTTTGAAGATACGCAGTATTTT. Encoded protein: CASSPGGFEDTQYF.

The chain couples TRBV6-5 to TRBJ1-2, with D unresolved. V was cut by 0 bases and J by 2 bases, with 10 bases left in between. CDR1 MNHEY and CDR2 SVGAGI come from the germline V gene. The CDR3 has 15 amino acids. The CDR3 DNA reads TGTGCCAGCAGTTACTCGAGATATGCGAACTATGGCTACACCTTC. It specifies CASSYSRYANYGYTF.

The rearrangement uses TRBV18 and TRBJ2-1; 7 bases fit TRBD2. Germline trimming cut 3 bases from V and 4 bases from J; bases unmatched to any gene: 9. Germline V gives CDR1 KGHSH, CDR2 LQKENI. The CDR3 is 16 residues long. The CDR3 DNA reads as TGTGCCAGCTCACCCAAAGCCGGGACTACTTACAATGAGCAGTTCTTC. As protein: CASSPKAGTTYNEQFF.

In its sample, this clone was seen a few times. This rearrangement joins TRBV30 to TRBJ2-7, with 8 bases identical to TRBD1. The CDR3 is 13 residues long. Per the germline V gene, CDR1 is GTSNPN and CDR2 is SVGIG (reference sequence). The V and J ends lost 8 bases and 3 bases, in that order; junction bases with no gene match: 9. CDR3 DNA: TGTGCCCGTGGGGACAGGCCACGCTACGAGCAGTACTTC. It yields the protein CARGDRPRYEQYF. The complete variable domain, with remaining parts taken from reference TRBV30 and TRBJ2-7, reads SQTIHQWPATLVQPVGSPLSLECTVEGTSNPNLYWYRQAAGRGLQLLFYSVGIGQISSEVPQNLSASRPQDRQFILSSKKLLLSDSGFYLCARGDRPRYEQYFGPGTRLTVT.

The chain recombines TRBV7-8 with TRBJ2-7, with 13 bases matching TRBD2. This CDR3 spans 18 amino acids. With V trimmed by 8 bases and J by 3 bases, 16 bases remained unmatched. The germline V gene has CDR1 SGHVS and CDR2 FQNEAQ. The CDR3 loop is CASLRTSGSSTGDYEQYF. The CDR3 DNA follows: TGTGCCAGCCTAAGGACTAGCGGGAGTTCTACTGGAGACTACGAGCAGTACTTC.

This clone occurred once. The V call is TRBV20-1, the J call TRBJ2-1, with TRBD2 matching over 8 bases. The CDR3 runs to 10 residues. J gave up 15 bases and V 3 bases, and 4 bases lay outside the gene matches. Germline CDR1 is DFQATT and CDR2 is SNEGSKA (reference sequence). This CDR3 is CSARGTRWFF. In DNA form, the CDR3 reads TGCAGTGCTAGGGGGACTAGGTGGTTCTTC.

This clone occurred once. The genes are TRBV28 and TRBJ1-5; weak D call: TRBD1 (6 bases). V lost 3 bases and J lost 8, with 17 bases in between. Looked up from germline, CDR1 is MDHEN and CDR2 is SYDVKM. This CDR3 region has 15 residues. The CDR3 nucleotides read TGTGCCAGCAGTTTTATTGTGGGGGCCGCAGAGCCCCAGCATTTT. Its protein is CASSFIVGAAEPQHF.

The table lists this clone with a few counts. The chain couples TRBV5-1 to TRBJ2-7, with 9 bases matching TRBD1. V was clipped by 5 bases and J by 5 bases; unmatched bases: 8. This CDR3 is built from 14 residues. CDR1 SGHRS and CDR2 YFSETQ come from the germline V gene. CDR3 in DNA: TGCGCCAGCAGTTATCGGGACAGGGTGGACGAGCAGTACTTC. As protein: CASSYRDRVDEQYF.

This chain uses TRBV7-2 with TRBJ1-5; TRBD1 might be the D (5 bases). Germline V lookup: CDR1 SGHTA, CDR2 FQGNSA. The V end lost 3 bases, the J end lost 5 bases, and 11 bases lay between the germline ends. CDR3 length equals 14 residues. Here the CDR3 reads CASSLGGIYQPQHF. CDR3 coding DNA: TGTGCCAGCAGCTTGGGGGGGATATATCAGCCCCAGCATTTT.

The chain is built from TRBV27 and TRBJ2-1, with D perhaps matching TRBD1 (6 bases). This CDR3 region has 14 residues. Deletions cut 5 bases from V and 3 bases from J, with 11 bases between. Germline lookup yields CDR1 MNHEY and CDR2 SMNVEV (reference sequence). Written as DNA, the CDR3 is TGTGCCAGCAGTACAGGGAACTACTACAATGAGCAGTTCTTC. Translated, it gives CASSTGNYYNEQFF.

This clone was seen many times. This sequence joins TRBV29-1 and TRBJ2-5; D not certain. V lost 7 bases and J lost 1, with 13 bases in between. Looked up from germline, CDR1 is SQVTM and CDR2 is ANQGSEA. The CDR3 is 13 amino acids. The CDR3 loop is CSAEKASQETQYF. CDR3 DNA: TGCAGCGCCGAGAAGGCAAGCCAAGAGACCCAGTACTTC.

CDR3 coding DNA: TGTGCCAGCAGCTTTCTGATAGGACCTAATCAGCCCCAGCATTTT. Amino acid sequence: CASSFLIGPNQPQHF. The V call is TRBV11-3, the J call TRBJ1-5; D is ambiguous. The CDR3 spans 15 residues. The V end was cut by 3 bases, the J end by 4 bases, with 13 bases between. Germline CDR1 reads SGHNT; CDR2 reads YENEEA.

V gene TRBV7-8 combines with J gene TRBJ2-3; D not certain. V lost 3 bases and J 0 bases, leaving 4 bases between the germline ends. Germline values: CDR1 SGHVS, CDR2 FQNEAQ. The CDR3 runs to 13 residues. Here the CDR3 reads CASSFQSTDTQYF. The CDR3 nucleotides read TGTGCCAGCAGCTTTCAGAGCACAGATACGCAGTATTTT.

V usage is TRBV29-1 and J usage is TRBJ2-7, with 8 positions matching TRBD2. This CDR3 spans 15 amino acids. Germline V lookup: CDR1 SQVTM, CDR2 ANQGSEA. Trimming cost V 4 bases and J 4 bases; bases outside gene matches: 12. The CDR3 nucleotides read TGCAGCGTTGGCCCCCGGCTAGCGGGCCCTTACGAGCAGTACTTC. This encodes CSVGPRLAGPYEQYF.

The gene calls are TRBV5-1 and TRBJ1-3; 11 positions agree with TRBD1. In germline, CDR1 is SGHRS, CDR2 YFSETQ. This CDR3 comprises 17 residues. Trimming took 3 bases from V and 0 from J; bases not matched to a gene: 5. The CDR3 DNA follows: TGCGCCAGCAGCTCGGGACAGGGGGGACACTCTGGAAACACCATATATTTT. Protein sequence: CASSSGQGGHSGNTIYF.

This clone was detected only a few times. The chain recombines TRBV18 with TRBJ1-2, with D possibly matching TRBD1 (6 bases). V lost 3 bases and J 5 bases, leaving 13 bases between the germline ends. The CDR3 spans 14 residues. The germline V gene has CDR1 KGHSH and CDR2 LQKENI. In DNA, the CDR3 is TGTGCCAGCTCACCCCTTCAAGGACAGTATGGCTACACCTTC. Amino acids: CASSPLQGQYGYTF.

The chain links TRBV7-9 to TRBJ2-7; TRBD1 matches 9 bases. Germline V gives CDR1 SEHNR, CDR2 FQNEAQ (reference sequence). V lost 5 bases and J lost 5; bases outside the gene matches: 7. This CDR3 spans 14 amino acids. The DNA of the CDR3 is TGTGCCAGCAGCCAAGGGACAGGGAGGGACGAGCAGTACTTC. Translated: CASSQGTGRDEQYF.

V gene TRBV18 combines with J gene TRBJ1-5; weak D call: TRBD1 (5 bases). The CDR3 consists of 15 residues. The germline V gene encodes CDR1 KGHSH and CDR2 LQKENI. V was pared by 3 bases and J by 4 bases, with 13 bases between. The CDR3 here is CASSPLGKGNQPQHF. For the CDR3, the DNA is TGTGCCAGCTCACCTCTGGGTAAGGGGAATCAGCCCCAGCATTTT.